The 18 T cell receptor beta chains below come from one sample, sequenced in a study of cytotoxic CD8 clonotypes in ibrutinib-treated CLL. Some clones are missing from TCRdb's copy, which holds only in-frame ones; the method was immunoSEQ multiplex PCR. The sample has about 160,000 clones, approximately 77% seen once. The specimen comprised PBMCs, sampled after 12 months of ibrutinib treatment. These receptors were collected from a human donor with chronic lymphocytic leukemia.

V and J are TRBV7-9 and TRBJ1-1, with D tentatively TRBD1 (5 bases). Germline values: CDR1 SEHNR, CDR2 FQNEAQ (reference sequence). The germline V and J ends were trimmed by 0 bases and 1 base, with 9 bases remaining between them. The CDR3 is 15 amino acids. The CDR3 coding sequence is TGTGCCAGCAGCTTAGCCACAGGAGCGAACACTGAAGCTTTCTTT. Residues: CASSLATGANTEAFF.

CDR3 in DNA: TGTGCCAGCAGTACAGGGATAGGGCTTAACTATGGCTACACCTTC. Protein product: CASSTGIGLNYGYTF. The gene calls are TRBV28 and TRBJ1-2, with D possibly TRBD1 on 6 matching bases. The CDR3 is 15 amino acids. Germline CDR1 reads MDHEN; CDR2 reads SYDVKM. V gave up 5 bases and J gave up 1 base, with 14 bases separating them.

The chain links TRBV18 to TRBJ1-1; D not resolved. This CDR3 contains 12 residues. The ends were cut back, 6 bases at V and 1 base at J, with 6 bases in the middle. Germline assignment: CDR1 KGHSH and CDR2 LQKENI. The CDR3 coding sequence is TGTGCCAGCTCGAACAAGAACACTGAAGCTTTCTTT. Amino acids: CASSNKNTEAFF.

The chain employs TRBV5-1 and TRBJ1-2, with D possibly being TRBD1 (5 bases). Germline V gene lookup returns CDR1 SGHRS and CDR2 YFSETQ. This CDR3 spans 18 amino acids. The V end lost 1 base, the J end lost 4 bases, and 23 bases lay between the germline ends. The CDR3, as DNA: TGCGCCAGCAGCTTGCGAGGGCAGGGACCTACCCTCTCCTATGGCTACACCTTC. Translation: CASSLRGQGPTLSYGYTF. The full variable domain, in which reference TRBV5-1 and TRBJ1-2 provide the parts outside the CDR3, is KAGVTQTPRYLIKTRGQQVTLSCSPISGHRSVSWYQQTPGQGLQFLFEYFSETQRNKGNFPGRFSGRQFSNSRSEMNVSTLELGDSALYLCASSLRGQGPTLSYGYTFGSGTRLTVV.

V gene TRBV5-8 combines with J gene TRBJ1-2; 12 bases fit TRBD1. The J segment lost 8 bases and the V segment lost 4 bases, leaving 6 bases of the junction unmatched. Germline assignment: CDR1 SGHTS and CDR2 YDEGEE. The CDR3 consists of 14 residues. The CDR3 bases are TGTGCCAGCAGCGGGACAGGGGGCTCGGGAGGCTACACCTTC. Translated: CASSGTGGSGGYTF.

The chain links TRBV18 to TRBJ1-1; 9 bases fit TRBD1. Germline V gives CDR1 KGHSH, CDR2 LQKENI. Trimming took 3 bases from V and 6 from J; bases not matched to a gene: 5. The CDR3 loop spans 14 amino acids. This CDR3 reads CASSPDRDRAEAFF. CDR3 sequence (DNA): TGTGCCAGCTCACCGGACAGGGACAGGGCTGAAGCTTTCTTT.

The CDR3 spells CASSDGGTGRNEQFF. CDR3 nucleotides: TGTGCCAGCAGTGATGGGGGGACAGGGAGGAATGAGCAGTTCTTC. V is TRBV6-1 and J is TRBJ2-1; 9 nucleotides match TRBD1. CDR3 size: 15 residues. Trimming cost V 3 bases and J 7 bases; bases outside gene matches: 7. CDR1 is MNHNS, CDR2 SASEGT, per germline.

The chain links TRBV10-3 to TRBJ1-2; 11 bases match TRBD1. V gave up 2 bases and J gave up 5 bases; unmatched junction bases: 4. Looked up from germline, CDR1 is ENHRY and CDR2 is SYGVKD. CDR3 length: 15 amino acids. Here the CDR3 reads CAISEGQGASYGYTF. CDR3 bases: TGTGCCATCAGTGAGGGACAGGGGGCATCTTATGGCTACACCTTC.

The genes are TRBV7-9 and TRBJ2-5; no clear D. The CDR3 has 15 amino acids. CDR1 is SEHNR and CDR2 is FQNEAQ in the germline V gene (reference sequence). Trimming stripped 5 bases from V and 4 bases from J, with 17 bases between. The CDR3 coding sequence is TGTGCCAGCAGCGCGACACTTTCTGGAACAGAGACCCAGTACTTC. Protein: CASSATLSGTETQYF.

The chain is built from TRBV11-2 and TRBJ1-1; D may be TRBD1 (5 bases). V dropped 2 bases and J dropped 1 base, with 11 bases sitting between them. Germline-derived CDR1 and CDR2 are SGHAT and FQNNGV. The length of the CDR3 is 15 residues. CDR3 sequence reads: CASSLYSGQNTEAFF. In DNA form, the CDR3 reads TGTGCCAGCAGCTTATATTCAGGGCAGAACACTGAAGCTTTCTTT.

Worth noting for this clone: Other DNA sequences in the sample encode the same CDR3. This chain uses TRBV28 with TRBJ2-5; no firm D call. The CDR3 covers 12 residues. Trimming stripped 6 bases from V and 7 bases from J, with 12 bases between. CDR1 is MDHEN and CDR2 is SYDVKM in the germline V gene. CDR3 in amino acids: CASSPLLGTQYF. The CDR3 DNA sequence: TGTGCCAGCAGCCCCCTGTTGGGGACCCAGTACTTC.

The chain has TRBV7-2 and TRBJ2-3; D unresolved. Germline V gene sequence: CDR1 SGHTA, CDR2 FQGNSA. Trimming removed 6 bases from V and 6 bases from J, with 7 bases in between. The CDR3 contains 11 residues. The CDR3 protein is CASRLIDTQYF. The CDR3 region has the DNA TGTGCCAGCAGATTGATTGATACGCAGTATTTT.

The genes are TRBV6-5 and TRBJ2-3, with D tentatively TRBD1 (6 bases). This CDR3 is built from 14 residues. Trimming left V 2 bases short and J 2 bases short, with 8 bases between. Looked up from germline, CDR1 is MNHEY and CDR2 is SVGAGI. In DNA form, the CDR3 reads TGTGCCAGCAGTTACGACAGGAACACAGATACGCAGTATTTT. As protein: CASSYDRNTDTQYF.

This clone appeared a single time. V and J are TRBV5-1 and TRBJ1-4, with D uncertain. This CDR3 has 19 amino acids. The germline CDR1 and CDR2 sequences are SGHRS and YFSETQ. The V end was cut by 2 bases, the J end by 0 bases, with 20 bases between. CDR3 loop: CASSLASDWDFATNEKLFF. The CDR3 DNA reads as TGCGCCAGCAGCTTAGCCTCAGACTGGGATTTTGCAACTAATGAAAAACTGTTTTTT.

The chain couples TRBV7-2 to TRBJ2-3; the D gene is possibly TRBD2 (6 bases). V was trimmed by 1 base and J by 3 bases, leaving 11 bases between them. Germline V lookup: CDR1 SGHTA, CDR2 FQGNSA. The CDR3 loop spans 15 amino acids. Written as DNA, the CDR3 is TGTGCCAGCAGCTTAGATATCCGGGGGACAGATACGCAGTATTTT. Its translation is CASSLDIRGTDTQYF.

The chain couples TRBV7-8 to TRBJ1-3; D remains unclear. Per the germline V gene, CDR1 is SGHVS and CDR2 is FQNEAQ. V was shortened by 8 bases and J by 4 bases, with 9 bases between the two germline ends. The CDR3 is 12 residues long. Written as DNA, the CDR3 is TGTGCCAGCGGAACGGGGGGAAACACCATATATTTT. It yields the protein CASGTGGNTIYF.

V is TRBV28 and J is TRBJ2-7, with no clear D. Trimming stripped 2 bases from V and 4 bases from J, with 6 bases between. Germline assignment: CDR1 MDHEN and CDR2 SYDVKM. The CDR3 spans 12 residues. The CDR3 coding sequence is TGTGCCAGCAGTTTAAAAGAATACGAGCAGTACTTC. Amino acid sequence: CASSLKEYEQYF.

This chain uses TRBV6-1 with TRBJ1-2; 9 bases are shared with TRBD1. The ends lost 6 bases at V and 4 bases at J; junction bases unmatched: 9. CDR3 length: 15 residues. The germline V gene encodes CDR1 MNHNS and CDR2 SASEGT. As DNA, the CDR3 is TGTGCCAGCAGCCCTACGGGACAGGGACCCTATGGCTACACCTTC. Its translation is CASSPTGQGPYGYTF.